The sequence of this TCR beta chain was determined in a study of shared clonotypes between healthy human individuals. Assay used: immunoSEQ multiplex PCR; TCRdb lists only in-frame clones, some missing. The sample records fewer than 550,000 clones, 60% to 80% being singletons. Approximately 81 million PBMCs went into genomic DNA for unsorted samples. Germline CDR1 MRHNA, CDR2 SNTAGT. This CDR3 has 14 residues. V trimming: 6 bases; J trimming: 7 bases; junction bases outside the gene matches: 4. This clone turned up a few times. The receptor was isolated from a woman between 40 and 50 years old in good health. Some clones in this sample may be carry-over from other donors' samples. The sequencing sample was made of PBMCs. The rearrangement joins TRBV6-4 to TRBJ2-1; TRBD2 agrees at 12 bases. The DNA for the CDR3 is TGTGCCAGCAGCAGACTAGCGGGAGTGAATGAGCAGTTCTTC. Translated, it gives CASSRLAGVNEQFF.